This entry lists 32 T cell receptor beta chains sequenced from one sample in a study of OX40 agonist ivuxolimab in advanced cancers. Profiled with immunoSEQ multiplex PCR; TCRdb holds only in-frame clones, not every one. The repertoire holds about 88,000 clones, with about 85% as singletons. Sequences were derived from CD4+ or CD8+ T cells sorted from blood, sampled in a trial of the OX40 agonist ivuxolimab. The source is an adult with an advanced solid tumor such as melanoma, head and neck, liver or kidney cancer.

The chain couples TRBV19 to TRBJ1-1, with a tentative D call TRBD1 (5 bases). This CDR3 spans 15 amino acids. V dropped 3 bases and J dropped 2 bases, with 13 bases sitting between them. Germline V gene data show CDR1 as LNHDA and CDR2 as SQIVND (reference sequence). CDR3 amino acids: CASSIFPDRNTEAFF. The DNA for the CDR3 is TGTGCCAGTAGTATTTTCCCAGACAGAAACACTGAAGCTTTCTTT. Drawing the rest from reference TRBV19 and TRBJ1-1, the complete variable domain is DGGITQSPKYLFRKEGQNVTLSCEQNLNHDAMYWYRQDPGQGLRLIYYSQIVNDFQKGDIAEGYSVSREKKESFPLTVTSAQKNPTAFYLCASSIFPDRNTEAFFGQGTRLTVV.

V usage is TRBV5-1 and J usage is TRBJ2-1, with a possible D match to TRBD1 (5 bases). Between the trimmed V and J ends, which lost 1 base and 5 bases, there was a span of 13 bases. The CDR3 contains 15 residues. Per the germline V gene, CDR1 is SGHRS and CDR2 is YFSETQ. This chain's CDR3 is CASSLFQGIHNEQFF. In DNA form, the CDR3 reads TGCGCCAGCAGCTTGTTTCAGGGTATACACAATGAGCAGTTCTTC. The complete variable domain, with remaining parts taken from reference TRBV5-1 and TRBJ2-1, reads KAGVTQTPRYLIKTRGQQVTLSCSPISGHRSVSWYQQTPGQGLQFLFEYFSETQRNKGNFPGRFSGRQFSNSRSEMNVSTLELGDSALYLCASSLFQGIHNEQFFGPGTRLTVL.

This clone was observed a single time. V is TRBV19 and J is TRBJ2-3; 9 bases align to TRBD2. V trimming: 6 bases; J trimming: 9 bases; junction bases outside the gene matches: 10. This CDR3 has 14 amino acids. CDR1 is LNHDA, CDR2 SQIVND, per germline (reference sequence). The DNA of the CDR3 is TGTGCCAGTAGAACCAGCGGGGGGCCGATGACGCAGTATTTT. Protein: CASRTSGGPMTQYF.

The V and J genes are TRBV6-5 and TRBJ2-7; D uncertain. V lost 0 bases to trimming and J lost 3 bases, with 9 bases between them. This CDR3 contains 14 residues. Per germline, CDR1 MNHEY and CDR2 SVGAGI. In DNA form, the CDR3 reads TGTGCCAGCAGTTACTCGGACGGATTCTACGAGCAGTACTTC. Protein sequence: CASSYSDGFYEQYF.

DNA of the CDR3: TGTGCCAGCAGACAGACAGGGAACTCCTACGAGCAGTACGTC. Its translation is CASRQTGNSYEQYV. The rearrangement uses TRBV5-6 and TRBJ2-7, with TRBD1 identical over 7 bases. The junction had 5 bases not matched to a gene; V was cut back by 5 bases and J by 0 bases. CDR1 SGHDT and CDR2 YYEEEE come from the germline V gene. This CDR3 region has 14 residues.

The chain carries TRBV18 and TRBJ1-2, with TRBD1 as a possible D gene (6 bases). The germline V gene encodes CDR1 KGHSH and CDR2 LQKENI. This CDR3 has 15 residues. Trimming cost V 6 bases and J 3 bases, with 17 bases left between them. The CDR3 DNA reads TGTGCCAGCTCCCAGATACAGGGCTTCGACTATGGCTACACCTTC. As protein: CASSQIQGFDYGYTF.

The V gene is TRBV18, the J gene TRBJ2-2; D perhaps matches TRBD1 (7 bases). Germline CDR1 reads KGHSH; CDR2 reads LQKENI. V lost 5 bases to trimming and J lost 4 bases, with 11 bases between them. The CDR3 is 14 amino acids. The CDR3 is CASSSGGSTGELFF. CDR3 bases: TGTGCCAGCTCATCAGGGGGGAGCACCGGGGAGCTGTTTTTT.

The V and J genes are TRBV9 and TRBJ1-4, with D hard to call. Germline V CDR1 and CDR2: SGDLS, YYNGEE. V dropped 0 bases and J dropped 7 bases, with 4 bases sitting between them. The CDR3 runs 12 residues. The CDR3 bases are TGTGCCAGCAGCGTAGAGGGTGAAAAACTGTTTTTT. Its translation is CASSVEGEKLFF.

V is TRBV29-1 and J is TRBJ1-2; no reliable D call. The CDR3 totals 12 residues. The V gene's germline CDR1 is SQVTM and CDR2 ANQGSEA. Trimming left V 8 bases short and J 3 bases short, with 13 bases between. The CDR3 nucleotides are TGCAGCTACCTGACGAATGACTATGGCTACACCTTC. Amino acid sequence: CSYLTNDYGYTF.

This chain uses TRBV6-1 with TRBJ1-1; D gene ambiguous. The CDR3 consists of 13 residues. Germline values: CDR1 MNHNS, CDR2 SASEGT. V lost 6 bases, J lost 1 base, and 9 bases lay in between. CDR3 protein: CASRGRENTEAFF. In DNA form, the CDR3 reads TGTGCCAGCAGAGGACGGGAGAACACTGAAGCTTTCTTT.

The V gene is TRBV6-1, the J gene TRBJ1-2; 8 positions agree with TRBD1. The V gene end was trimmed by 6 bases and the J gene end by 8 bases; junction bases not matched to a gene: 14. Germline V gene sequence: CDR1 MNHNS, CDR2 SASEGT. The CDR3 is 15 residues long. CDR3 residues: CASSASWTGWEGYTF. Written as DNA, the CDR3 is TGTGCCAGCAGCGCGTCCTGGACAGGGTGGGAGGGCTACACCTTC.

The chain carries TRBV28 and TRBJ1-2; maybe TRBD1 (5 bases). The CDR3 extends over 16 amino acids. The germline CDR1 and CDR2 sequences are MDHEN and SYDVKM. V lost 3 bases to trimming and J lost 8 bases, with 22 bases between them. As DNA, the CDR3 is TGTGCCAGCAGTTTGGTAGATCGGGGTGGAGGGGACGGCTACACCTTC. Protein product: CASSLVDRGGGDGYTF.

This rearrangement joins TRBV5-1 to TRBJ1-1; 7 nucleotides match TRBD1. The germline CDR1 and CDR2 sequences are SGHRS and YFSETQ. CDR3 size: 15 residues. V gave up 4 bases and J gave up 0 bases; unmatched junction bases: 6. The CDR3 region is CASSGTGTVNTEAFF. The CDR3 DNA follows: TGCGCCAGCAGCGGAACCGGGACAGTGAACACTGAAGCTTTCTTT.

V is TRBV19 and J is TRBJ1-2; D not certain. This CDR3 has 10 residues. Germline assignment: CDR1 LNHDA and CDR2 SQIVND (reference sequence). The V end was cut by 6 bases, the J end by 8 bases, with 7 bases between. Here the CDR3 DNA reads TGTGCCAGTAGGTCCGGAGGCTACACCTTC. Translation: CASRSGGYTF.

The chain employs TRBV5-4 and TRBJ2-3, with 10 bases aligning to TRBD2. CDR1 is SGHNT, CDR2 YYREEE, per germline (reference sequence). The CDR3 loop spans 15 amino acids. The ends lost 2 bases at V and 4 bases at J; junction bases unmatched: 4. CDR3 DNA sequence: TGTGCCAGCAGCTTAAGCGGGGGGGTTTCAGATACGCAGTATTTT. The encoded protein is CASSLSGGVSDTQYF.

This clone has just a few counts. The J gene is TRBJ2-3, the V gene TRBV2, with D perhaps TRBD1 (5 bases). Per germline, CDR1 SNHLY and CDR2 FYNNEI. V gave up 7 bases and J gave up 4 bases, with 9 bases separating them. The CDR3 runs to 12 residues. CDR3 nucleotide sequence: TGTGCCAGCACCGGACAATCAGATACGCAGTATTTT. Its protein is CASTGQSDTQYF.

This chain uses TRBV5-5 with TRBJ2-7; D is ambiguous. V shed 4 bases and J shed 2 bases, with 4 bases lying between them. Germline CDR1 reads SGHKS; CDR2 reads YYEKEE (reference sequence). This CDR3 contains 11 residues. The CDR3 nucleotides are TGTGCCAGCAGCCTCGCCTACGAGCAGTACGTC. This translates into CASSLAYEQYV.

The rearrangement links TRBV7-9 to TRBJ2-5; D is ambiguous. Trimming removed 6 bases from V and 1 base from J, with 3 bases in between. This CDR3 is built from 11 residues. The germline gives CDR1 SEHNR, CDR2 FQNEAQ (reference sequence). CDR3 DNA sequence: TGTGCCAGCAGGGTCCAAGAGACCCAGTACTTC. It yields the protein CASRVQETQYF.

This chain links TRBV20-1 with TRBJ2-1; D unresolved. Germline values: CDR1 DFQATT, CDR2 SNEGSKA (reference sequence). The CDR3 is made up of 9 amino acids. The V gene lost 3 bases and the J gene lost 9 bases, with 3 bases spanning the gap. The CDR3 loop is CSASPEQFF. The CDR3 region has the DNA TGCAGTGCTAGTCCTGAGCAGTTCTTC.

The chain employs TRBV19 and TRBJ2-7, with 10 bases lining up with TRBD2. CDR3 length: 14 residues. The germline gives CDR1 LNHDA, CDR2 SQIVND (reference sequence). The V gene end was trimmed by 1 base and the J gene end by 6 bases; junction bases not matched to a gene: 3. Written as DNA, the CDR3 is TGTGCCAGTAGTATAGCGGGACTAGCGATCGAGCAGTACTTC. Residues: CASSIAGLAIEQYF. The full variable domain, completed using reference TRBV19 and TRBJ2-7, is DGGITQSPKYLFRKEGQNVTLSCEQNLNHDAMYWYRQDPGQGLRLIYYSQIVNDFQKGDIAEGYSVSREKKESFPLTVTSAQKNPTAFYLCASSIAGLAIEQYFGPGTRLTVT.

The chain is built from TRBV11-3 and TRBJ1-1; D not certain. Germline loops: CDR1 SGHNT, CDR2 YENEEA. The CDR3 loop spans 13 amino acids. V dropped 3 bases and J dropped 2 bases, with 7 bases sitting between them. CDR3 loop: CASSFGANTEAFF. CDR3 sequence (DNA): TGTGCCAGCAGCTTTGGAGCAAACACTGAAGCTTTCTTT. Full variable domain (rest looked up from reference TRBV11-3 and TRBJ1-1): EAGVVQSPRYKIIEKKQPVAFWCNPISGHNTLYWYLQNLGQGPELLIRYENEEAVDDSQLPKDRFSAERLKGVDSTLKIQPAELGDSAVYLCASSFGANTEAFFGQGTRLTVV.

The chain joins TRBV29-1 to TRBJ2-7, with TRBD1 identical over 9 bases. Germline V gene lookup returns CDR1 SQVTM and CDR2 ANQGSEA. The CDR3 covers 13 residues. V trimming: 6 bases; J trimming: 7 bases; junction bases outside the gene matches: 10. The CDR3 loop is CSVALDRGWEQYF. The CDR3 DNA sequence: TGCAGCGTCGCTCTGGACAGGGGTTGGGAGCAGTACTTC.

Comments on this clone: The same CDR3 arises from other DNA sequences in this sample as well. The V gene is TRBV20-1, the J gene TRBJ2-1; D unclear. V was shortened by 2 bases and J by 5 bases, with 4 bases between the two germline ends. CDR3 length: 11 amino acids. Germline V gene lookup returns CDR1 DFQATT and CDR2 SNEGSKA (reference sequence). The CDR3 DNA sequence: TGCAGTGCTAGACAGGACAATGAGCAGTTCTTC. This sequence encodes CSARQDNEQFF.

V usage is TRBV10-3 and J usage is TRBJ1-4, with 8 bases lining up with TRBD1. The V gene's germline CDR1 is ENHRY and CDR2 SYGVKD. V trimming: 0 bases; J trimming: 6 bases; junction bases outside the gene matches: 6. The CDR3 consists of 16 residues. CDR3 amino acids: CAISESMETGDEKLFF. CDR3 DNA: TGTGCCATCAGTGAGTCCATGGAGACAGGGGATGAAAAACTGTTTTTT.

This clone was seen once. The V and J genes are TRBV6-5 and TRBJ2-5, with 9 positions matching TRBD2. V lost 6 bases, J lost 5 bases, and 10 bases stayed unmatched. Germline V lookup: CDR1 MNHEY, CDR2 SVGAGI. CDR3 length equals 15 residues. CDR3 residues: CASRRAVAGGETQYF. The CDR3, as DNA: TGTGCCAGCAGACGTGCGGTTGCGGGAGGGGAGACCCAGTACTTC.

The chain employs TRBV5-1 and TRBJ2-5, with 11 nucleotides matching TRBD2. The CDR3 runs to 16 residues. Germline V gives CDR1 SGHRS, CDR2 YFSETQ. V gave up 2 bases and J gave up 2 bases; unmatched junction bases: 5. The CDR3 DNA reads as TGCGCCAGCAGCTTTTCTAGCGGGGGGCCGCAAGAGACCCAGTACTTC. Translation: CASSFSSGGPQETQYF.

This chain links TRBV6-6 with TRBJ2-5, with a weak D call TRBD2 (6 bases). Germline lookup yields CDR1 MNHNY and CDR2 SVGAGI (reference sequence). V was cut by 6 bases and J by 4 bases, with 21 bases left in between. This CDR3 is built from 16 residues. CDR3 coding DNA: TGTGCCAGCAGCCCCGGGGCGAAACTAGCATTAGAGACCCAGTACTTC. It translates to CASSPGAKLALETQYF.

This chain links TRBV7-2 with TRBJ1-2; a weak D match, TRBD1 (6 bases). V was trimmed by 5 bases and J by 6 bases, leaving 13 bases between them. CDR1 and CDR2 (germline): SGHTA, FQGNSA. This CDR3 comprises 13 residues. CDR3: CASSPQQGHGYTF. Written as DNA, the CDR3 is TGTGCCAGCAGCCCCCAACAGGGCCATGGCTACACCTTC.

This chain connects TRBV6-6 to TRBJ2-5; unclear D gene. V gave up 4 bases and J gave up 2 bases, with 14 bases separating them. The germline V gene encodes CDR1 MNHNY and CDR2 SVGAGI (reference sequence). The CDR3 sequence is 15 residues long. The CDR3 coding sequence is TGTGCCAGCAGTTCGTCTTCAATGGGGCAAGAGACCCAGTACTTC. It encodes CASSSSSMGQETQYF.

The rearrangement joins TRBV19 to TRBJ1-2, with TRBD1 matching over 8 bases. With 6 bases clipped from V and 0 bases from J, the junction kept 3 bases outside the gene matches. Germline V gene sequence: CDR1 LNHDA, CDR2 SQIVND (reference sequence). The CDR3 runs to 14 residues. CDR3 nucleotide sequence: TGTGCCAGTAGAAGGACAGGGACTAACTATGGCTACACCTTC. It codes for CASRRTGTNYGYTF.

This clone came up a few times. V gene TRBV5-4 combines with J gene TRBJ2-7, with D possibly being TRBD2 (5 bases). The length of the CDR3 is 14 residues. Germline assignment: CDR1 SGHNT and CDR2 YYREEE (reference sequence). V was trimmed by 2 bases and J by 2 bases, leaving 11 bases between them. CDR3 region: CASSLGGGPYEQYF. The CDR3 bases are TGTGCCAGCAGCTTAGGAGGAGGTCCCTACGAGCAGTACTTC.

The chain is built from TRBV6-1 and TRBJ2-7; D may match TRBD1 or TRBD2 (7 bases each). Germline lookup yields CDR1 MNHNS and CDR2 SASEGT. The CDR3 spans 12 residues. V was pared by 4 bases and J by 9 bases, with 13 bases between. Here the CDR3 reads CASSGDREGQYV. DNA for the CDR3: TGTGCCAGCAGTGGCGACAGGGAGGGGCAGTACGTC.